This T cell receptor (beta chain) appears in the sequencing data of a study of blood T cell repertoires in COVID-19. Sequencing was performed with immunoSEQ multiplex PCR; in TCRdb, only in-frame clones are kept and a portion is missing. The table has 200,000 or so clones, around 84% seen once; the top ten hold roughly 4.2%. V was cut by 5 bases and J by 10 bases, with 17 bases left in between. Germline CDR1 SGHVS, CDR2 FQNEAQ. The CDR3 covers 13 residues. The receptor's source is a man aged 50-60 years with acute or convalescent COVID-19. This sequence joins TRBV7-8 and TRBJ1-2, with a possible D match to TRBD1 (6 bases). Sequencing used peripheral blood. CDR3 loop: CASSPGPRGAYTF. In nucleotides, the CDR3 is TGTGCCAGCAGCCCCGGACCCCGGGGGGCCTACACCTTC. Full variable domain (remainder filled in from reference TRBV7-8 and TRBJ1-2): GAGVSQSPRYKVAKRGQDVALRCDPISGHVSLFWYQQALGQGPEFLTYFQNEAQLDKSGLPSDRFFAERPEGSVSTLKIQRTQQEDSAVYLCASSPGPRGAYTFGSGTRLTVV.